This entry features one T cell receptor (beta chain) sequence. The clone's antigen remains unknown. Per-nucleotide qualities are absent, and no much larger clonotype sits a single base away. TCRbeta CDR3 regions were amplified from genomic DNA using the immunoSEQ Assay, a bias-controlled multiplex PCR. From the authors' description of their analysis: Within the assay, amplification of reference gene primers was used to estimate how many nucleated cells each sample contained. To quantify the absolute abundance of each unique TCRbeta CDR3 rearrangement, sequence reads were collapsed and filtered. For each sample, productive Simpson clonality was calculated by taking the square root of Simpson's diversity index across productive rearrangements. The table was pulled from immuneACCESS by TCRdb, which kept in-frame rearrangements only. Such tables lose some clones; where checked, under half of the loss comes from unresolved V genes, and the rest has no known cause. D and trimming come from the DNA, and the V and J calls and clone size come from that table. The sample has around 330,000 clones on record, around 88% of them singletons. Together, the top ten hold 1.5% to 2% of the sample.

One collaborating source in Seattle enrolled patients during active infection and followed them longitudinally through the course of disease. Collaborating institutions collected whole blood in K2EDTA tubes following their own protocols. Collaborator samples were shipped for TCRbeta analysis as frozen whole blood, isolated PBMCs, or DNA extracted from either sample type. These data originate in a study of blood T cell repertoires in COVID-19 (dated by TCRdb to the early 2020s). Turning to the overall study: Samples covering the acute and convalescent phases of COVID-19 were provided by collaborators in the United States, Italy and Spain. The repertoires were made available in a free public database intended to serve as a resource for research on the immune response to SARS-CoV-2. Where HLA class I and class II types were available, the types were taken from metadata supplied by the sample provider, not from assay-based typing. The material from the prospective study consisted of cDNA or gDNA derived from T cells, B-cell-depleted T cells, or PBMCs. The dataset comprised deeply sampled blood TCRbeta repertoires from subjects exposed to, actively infected with, or recovered from COVID-19. The samples were drawn from two sources: the first 160 participants of the ongoing ImmuneRACE study, and 1,000 to 1,500 subjects contributed by 6 global collaborators. Nearly every sample came with metadata listing a de-identified subject ID, COVID-19 status, age in years and sex.

Results and caveats for the whole study, not just this receptor: How much clinical and demographic metadata was included differed by source and by participant, and the metadata was provided uncurated.

Sequencing was carried out using peripheral blood. This sequence was found in a woman in her twenties or thirties with COVID-19, enrolled during active disease.

CDR3 region: CASSYSKGHLNEKLFF. The DNA sequence is as follows: TGTGCCAGCAGTTACTCTAAGGGACACTTAAATGAAAAACTGTTTTTT. The V gene is TRBV6-5 and the J gene is TRBJ1-4; the D gene is perhaps TRBD1, from 6 matching bases. The germline V gene provides CDR1 MNHEY and CDR2 SVGAGI. Including cysteine and phenylalanine, the CDR3 has 16 amino acids. The entry retains the CDR3 DNA only, 48 bases that are in frame from base 1. V is pared back by 0 bases and J by 5 bases, with 13 bases lying between the germline termini.